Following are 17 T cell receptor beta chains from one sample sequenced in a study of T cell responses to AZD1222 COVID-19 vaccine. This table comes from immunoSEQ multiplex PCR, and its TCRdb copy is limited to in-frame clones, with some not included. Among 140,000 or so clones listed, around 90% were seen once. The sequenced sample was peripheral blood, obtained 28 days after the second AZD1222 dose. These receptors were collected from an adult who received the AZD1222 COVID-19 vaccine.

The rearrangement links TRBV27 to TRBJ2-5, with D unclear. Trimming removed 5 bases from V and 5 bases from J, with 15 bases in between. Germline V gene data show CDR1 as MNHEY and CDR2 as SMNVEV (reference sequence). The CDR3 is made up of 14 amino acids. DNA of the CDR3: TGTGCCAGCAGTCTCTCTGGTTGGATGGAGACCCAGTACTTC. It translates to CASSLSGWMETQYF.

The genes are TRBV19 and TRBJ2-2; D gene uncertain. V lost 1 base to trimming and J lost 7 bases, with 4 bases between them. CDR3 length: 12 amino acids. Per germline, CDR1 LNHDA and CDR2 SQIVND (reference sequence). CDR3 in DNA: TGTGCCAGTAGTATAGGGGTCGGGGAGCTGTTTTTT. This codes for CASSIGVGELFF.

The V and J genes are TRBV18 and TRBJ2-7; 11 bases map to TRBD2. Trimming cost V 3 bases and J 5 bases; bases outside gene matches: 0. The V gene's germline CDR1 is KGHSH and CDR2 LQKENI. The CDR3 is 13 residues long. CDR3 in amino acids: CASSPGLADEQYF. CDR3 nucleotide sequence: TGTGCCAGCTCACCGGGACTAGCGGACGAGCAGTACTTC.

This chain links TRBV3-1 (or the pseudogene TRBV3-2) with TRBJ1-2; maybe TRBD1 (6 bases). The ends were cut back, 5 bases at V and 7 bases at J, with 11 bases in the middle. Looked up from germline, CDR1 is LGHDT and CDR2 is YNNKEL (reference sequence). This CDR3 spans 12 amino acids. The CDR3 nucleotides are TGTGCCAGCAGCTTACAGGGTCGTGGCTACACCTTC. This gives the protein CASSLQGRGYTF.

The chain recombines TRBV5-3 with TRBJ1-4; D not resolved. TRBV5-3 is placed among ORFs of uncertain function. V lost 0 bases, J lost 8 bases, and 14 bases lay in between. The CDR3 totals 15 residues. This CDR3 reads CARSLAGVRKEKLFF. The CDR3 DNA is TGTGCCAGAAGCTTGGCCGGGGTGAGGAAGGAAAAACTGTTTTTT.

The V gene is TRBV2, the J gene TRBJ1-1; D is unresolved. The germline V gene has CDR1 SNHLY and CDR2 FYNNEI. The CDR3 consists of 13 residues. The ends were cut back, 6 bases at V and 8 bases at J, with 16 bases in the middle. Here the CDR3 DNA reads TGTGCCAGCAGCTGGGGAGCCGACTCCGAAGCTTTCTTT. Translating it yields CASSWGADSEAFF. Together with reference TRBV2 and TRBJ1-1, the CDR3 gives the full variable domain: EPEVTQTPSHQVTQMGQEVILRCVPISNHLYFYWYRQILGQKVEFLVSFYNNEISEKSEIFDDQFSVERPDGSNFTLKIRSTKLEDSAMYFCASSWGADSEAFFGQGTRLTVV.

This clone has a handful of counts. For the CDR3, the DNA is TGCGCCAGCAGCCCCTCGTTCACAGTGATAAGTCGGGGCTACACCTTC. This encodes CASSPSFTVISRGYTF. The chain carries TRBV4-1 and TRBJ1-2, with D unresolved. The CDR3 is made up of 16 amino acids. Germline lookup yields CDR1 MGHRA and CDR2 YSYEKL. With 4 bases removed from V and 8 bases from J, the gap between germline ends came to 23 bases.

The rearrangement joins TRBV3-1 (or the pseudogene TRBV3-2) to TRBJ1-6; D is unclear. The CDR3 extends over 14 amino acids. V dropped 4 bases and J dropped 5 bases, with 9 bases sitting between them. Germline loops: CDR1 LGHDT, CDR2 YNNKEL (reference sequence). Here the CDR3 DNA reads TGTGCCAGCAGCCGTGGAGGGAATAATTCACCCCTCCACTTT. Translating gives CASSRGGNNSPLHF.

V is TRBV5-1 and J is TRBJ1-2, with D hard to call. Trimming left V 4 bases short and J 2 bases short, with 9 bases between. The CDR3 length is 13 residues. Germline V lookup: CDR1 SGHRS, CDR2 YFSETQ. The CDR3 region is CASSLDTNYGYTF. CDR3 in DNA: TGCGCCAGCAGCCTAGACACCAACTATGGCTACACCTTC.

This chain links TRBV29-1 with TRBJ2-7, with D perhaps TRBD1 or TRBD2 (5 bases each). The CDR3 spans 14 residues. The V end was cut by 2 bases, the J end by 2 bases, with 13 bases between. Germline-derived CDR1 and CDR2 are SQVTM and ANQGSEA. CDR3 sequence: CSVESRDGAYEQYF. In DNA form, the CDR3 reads TGCAGCGTTGAATCCCGGGACGGTGCCTACGAGCAGTACTTC.

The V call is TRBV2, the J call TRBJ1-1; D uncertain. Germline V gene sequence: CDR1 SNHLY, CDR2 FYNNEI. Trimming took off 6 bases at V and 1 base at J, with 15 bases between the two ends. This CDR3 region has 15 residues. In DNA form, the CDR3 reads TGTGCCAGCAGGCGAGACTCTCCCGGGAACACTGAAGCTTTCTTT. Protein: CASRRDSPGNTEAFF. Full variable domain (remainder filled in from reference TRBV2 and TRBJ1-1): EPEVTQTPSHQVTQMGQEVILRCVPISNHLYFYWYRQILGQKVEFLVSFYNNEISEKSEIFDDQFSVERPDGSNFTLKIRSTKLEDSAMYFCASRRDSPGNTEAFFGQGTRLTVV.

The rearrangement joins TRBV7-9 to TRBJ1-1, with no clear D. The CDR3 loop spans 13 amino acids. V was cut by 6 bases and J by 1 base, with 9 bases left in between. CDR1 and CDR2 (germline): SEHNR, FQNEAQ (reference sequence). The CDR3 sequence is CASRPQKNTEAFF. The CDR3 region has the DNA TGTGCCAGCAGGCCACAGAAGAACACTGAAGCTTTCTTT.

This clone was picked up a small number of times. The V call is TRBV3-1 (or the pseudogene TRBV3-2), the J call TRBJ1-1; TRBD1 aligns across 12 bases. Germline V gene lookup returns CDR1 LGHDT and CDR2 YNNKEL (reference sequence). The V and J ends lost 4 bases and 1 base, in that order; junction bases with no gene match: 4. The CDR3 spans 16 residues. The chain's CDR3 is CASSPRDRGPNTEAFF. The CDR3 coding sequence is TGTGCCAGCAGCCCCCGGGACAGGGGGCCGAACACTGAAGCTTTCTTT.

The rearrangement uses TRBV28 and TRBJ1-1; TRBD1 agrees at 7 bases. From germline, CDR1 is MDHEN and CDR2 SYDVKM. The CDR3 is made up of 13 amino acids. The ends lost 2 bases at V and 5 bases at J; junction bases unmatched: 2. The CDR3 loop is CASSLQGGTEAFF. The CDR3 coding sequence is TGTGCCAGCAGTTTACAGGGGGGAACTGAAGCTTTCTTT.

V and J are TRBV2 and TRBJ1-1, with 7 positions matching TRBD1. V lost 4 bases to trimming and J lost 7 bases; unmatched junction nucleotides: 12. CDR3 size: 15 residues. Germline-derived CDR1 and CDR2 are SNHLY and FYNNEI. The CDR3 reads CASSGLRGQRVEAFF. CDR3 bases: TGTGCCAGCAGTGGGCTTAGGGGGCAGAGGGTTGAAGCTTTCTTT.

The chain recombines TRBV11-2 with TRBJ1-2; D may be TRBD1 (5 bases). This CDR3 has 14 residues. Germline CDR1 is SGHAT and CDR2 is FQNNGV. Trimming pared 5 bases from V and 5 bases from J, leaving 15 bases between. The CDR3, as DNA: TGTGCCAGCAGCCAATTGAGGGGCCCTTATGGCTACACCTTC. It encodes CASSQLRGPYGYTF.

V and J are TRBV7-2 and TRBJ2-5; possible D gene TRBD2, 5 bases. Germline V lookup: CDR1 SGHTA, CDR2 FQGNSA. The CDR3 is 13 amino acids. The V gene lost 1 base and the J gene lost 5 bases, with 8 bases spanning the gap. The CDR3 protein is CASSLGGLETQYF. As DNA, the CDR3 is TGTGCCAGCAGCTTAGGCGGGTTGGAGACCCAGTACTTC.